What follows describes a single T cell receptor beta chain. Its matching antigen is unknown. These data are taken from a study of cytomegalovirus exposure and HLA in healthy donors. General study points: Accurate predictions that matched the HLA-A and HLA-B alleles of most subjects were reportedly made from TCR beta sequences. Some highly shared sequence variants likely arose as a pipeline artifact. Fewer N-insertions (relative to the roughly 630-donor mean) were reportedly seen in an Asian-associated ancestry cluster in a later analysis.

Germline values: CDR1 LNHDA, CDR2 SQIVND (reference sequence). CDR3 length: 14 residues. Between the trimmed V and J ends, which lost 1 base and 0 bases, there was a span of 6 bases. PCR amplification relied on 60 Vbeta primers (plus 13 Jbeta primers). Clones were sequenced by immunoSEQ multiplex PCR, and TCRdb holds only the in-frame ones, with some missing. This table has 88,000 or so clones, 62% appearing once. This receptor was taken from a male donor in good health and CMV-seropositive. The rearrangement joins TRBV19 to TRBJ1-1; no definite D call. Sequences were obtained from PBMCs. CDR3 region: CASSIGQVNTEAFF. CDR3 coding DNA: TGTGCCAGTAGTATAGGTCAGGTGAACACTGAAGCTTTCTTT.